This is a list of T cell receptor beta chains from one sample in a study of OX40 agonist ivuxolimab in advanced cancers. Sequencing used immunoSEQ multiplex PCR; TCRdb keeps in-frame clones, though not all of them. This sample has about 46,000 clones, with roughly nine tenths found just once. The sample consisted of CD4+ or CD8+ T cells sorted from blood, taken in a trial of the OX40 agonist ivuxolimab. Every receptor here comes from an adult with an advanced solid tumor such as melanoma, head and neck, liver or kidney cancer. CDR3s leave out the opening cysteine and the closing phenylalanine or tryptophan. Each record gives: J gene, V gene, CDR3 protein.

j_gene: TRBJ2-1
v_gene: TRBV7-7
CDR3aa: ASSASTGGSYNEQF

j_gene: TRBJ1-5
v_gene: TRBV14
CDR3aa: ASSHPTGFNQPQH

j_gene: TRBJ2-7
v_gene: TRBV4-1
CDR3aa: ASSQEEIWGEQY

j_gene: TRBJ1-5
v_gene: TRBV4-1
CDR3aa: ASSQVRVSQPQH

j_gene: TRBJ2-1
v_gene: TRBV6-1
CDR3aa: ASLYNEQF

j_gene: TRBJ2-6
v_gene: TRBV5-1
CDR3aa: ASSSDPGPKSSGANVLT

j_gene: TRBJ2-3
v_gene: TRBV4-1
CDR3aa: ASTPGRTGSTDTQY

j_gene: TRBJ2-7
v_gene: TRBV7-8
CDR3aa: ASSLVPYEQY

j_gene: TRBJ1-5
v_gene: TRBV7-6
CDR3aa: ASSFGDGSQPQH

j_gene: TRBJ1-1
v_gene: TRBV5-1
CDR3aa: ASSFGTATEAF

j_gene: TRBJ1-5
v_gene: TRBV5-6
CDR3aa: ASSSSFTGRRGQPQH

j_gene: TRBJ2-2
v_gene: TRBV7-9
CDR3aa: ASSSNGLFNTGELF

j_gene: TRBJ2-7
v_gene: TRBV5-4
CDR3aa: ASTSTGEGSEQY

j_gene: TRBJ2-7
v_gene: TRBV25-1
CDR3aa: ASSPGDSTYEQY

j_gene: TRBJ2-1
v_gene: TRBV4-1
CDR3aa: ASSPGAGTYNEQF

j_gene: TRBJ2-7
v_gene: TRBV6-5
CDR3aa: ASSYSKGHRAYEQY

j_gene: TRBJ2-7
v_gene: TRBV30
CDR3aa: AWSVRETLYEQY

j_gene: TRBJ1-2
v_gene: TRBV10-2
CDR3aa: ASRQGSGYGYT

j_gene: TRBJ2-5
v_gene: TRBV18
CDR3aa: ASFSRDSKETQY

j_gene: TRBJ2-2
v_gene: TRBV19
CDR3aa: ASSSRGQGDTGELF

j_gene: TRBJ1-1
v_gene: TRBV7-9
CDR3aa: ASSLGGQGADTEAF

j_gene: TRBJ2-2
v_gene: TRBV7-3
CDR3aa: ASSYTGELF

j_gene: TRBJ2-2
v_gene: TRBV4-1
CDR3aa: ASSQVVRTGELF

j_gene: TRBJ2-7
v_gene: TRBV4-3
CDR3aa: ASSSLAGGEQY

j_gene: TRBJ2-1
v_gene: TRBV9
CDR3aa: ASSVAPPRGSEQF

j_gene: TRBJ2-1
v_gene: TRBV11-3
CDR3aa: ASSAGTSGGSYNEQF

j_gene: TRBJ1-1
v_gene: TRBV28
CDR3aa: ASSYRPLNTEAF

j_gene: TRBJ2-3
v_gene: TRBV5-1
CDR3aa: ASSPDTTPGTDTQY

j_gene: TRBJ2-1
v_gene: TRBV7-9
CDR3aa: ASTLGAFEQF

j_gene: TRBJ1-5
v_gene: TRBV6-6
CDR3aa: ASSLDRVWQPQH

j_gene: TRBJ1-2
v_gene: TRBV6-6
CDR3aa: ASSFTDRDGYT

j_gene: TRBJ2-5
v_gene: TRBV25-1
CDR3aa: ASSFRGRDWGETQY

j_gene: TRBJ2-3
v_gene: TRBV19
CDR3aa: ASSSYRLGDEDTQY

j_gene: TRBJ2-1
v_gene: TRBV7-2
CDR3aa: ASSLEARNEQF

j_gene: TRBJ2-1
v_gene: TRBV9
CDR3aa: ASSTERPGQLTVSSYNEQF

j_gene: TRBJ2-1
v_gene: TRBV30
CDR3aa: AWSVQLHNEQF

j_gene: TRBJ2-1
v_gene: TRBV6-6
CDR3aa: AITGRYNEQF

j_gene: TRBJ2-5
v_gene: TRBV27
CDR3aa: ASSWMTGSETQY

j_gene: TRBJ1-4
v_gene: TRBV2
CDR3aa: ASVGGQANEKLF

j_gene: TRBJ2-5
v_gene: TRBV5-6
CDR3aa: ASSWGETQY

j_gene: TRBJ2-7
v_gene: TRBV5-5
CDR3aa: ASSMVDTGGPYEQY

j_gene: TRBJ1-1
v_gene: TRBV5-4
CDR3aa: ASSWGTAEAF

j_gene: TRBJ2-1
v_gene: TRBV19
CDR3aa: ASSIDGQGSYNEQF

j_gene: TRBJ1-2
v_gene: TRBV28
CDR3aa: ASSSYQGVSLLFYGYT

j_gene: TRBJ2-5
v_gene: TRBV7-7
CDR3aa: ASTFSPGTKETQY

j_gene: TRBJ2-7
v_gene: TRBV2
CDR3aa: ASSWTGNYEQY

j_gene: TRBJ2-3
v_gene: TRBV4-1
CDR3aa: ASSPREWATDTQY

j_gene: TRBJ1-3
v_gene: TRBV7-9
CDR3aa: ASSLGDLGQLRGNTIY

j_gene: TRBJ2-1
v_gene: TRBV5-6
CDR3aa: ASSPGPGLYNEQF

j_gene: TRBJ2-1
v_gene: TRBV6-5
CDR3aa: ASSYSMRSSYNEQF